This T cell receptor (beta chain) derives from a study of response to subunit inactivated influenza vaccine. TCRdb processed the RT-PCR reads anew with MiXCR; each CDR3 protein has one entry. The sample shows roughly 630,000 distinct CDR3 sequences, 13% to 15% of them seen only once. Study-level findings and limits: Each seasonal influenza vaccination, the authors suggested, recruits few new T cells.

Trimming cost V 1 base and J 0 bases, with 12 bases left between them. The CDR3 covers 17 residues. Germline V gene sequence: CDR1 MGHRA, CDR2 YSYEKL. This clonotype was picked up many times. Antigen specificity is unknown. V gene TRBV4-1 combines with J gene TRBJ1-4; D perhaps matches TRBD1 (5 bases). The receptor was isolated from a man in his forties or fifties who received an inactivated influenza vaccine. The input for sequencing was PBMCs from blood, taken about 14 days before vaccination. This CDR3 is CASSQGLIGATNEKLFF. CDR3 DNA: TGCGCCAGCAGCCAAGGTCTGATAGGGGCAACTAATGAAAAACTGTTTTTT.